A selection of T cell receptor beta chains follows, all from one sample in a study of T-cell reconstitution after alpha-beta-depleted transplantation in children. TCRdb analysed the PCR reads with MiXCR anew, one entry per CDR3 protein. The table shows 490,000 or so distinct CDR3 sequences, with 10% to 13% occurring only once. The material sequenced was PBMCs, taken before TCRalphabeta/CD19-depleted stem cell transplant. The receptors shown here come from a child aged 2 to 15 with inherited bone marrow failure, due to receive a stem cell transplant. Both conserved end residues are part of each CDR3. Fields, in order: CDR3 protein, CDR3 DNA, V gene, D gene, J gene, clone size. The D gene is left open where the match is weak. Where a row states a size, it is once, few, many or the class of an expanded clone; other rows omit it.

CDR3aa: CASSWSWGANTVSGELFF
CDR3nt: TGTGCCAGCAGTTGGAGTTGGGGGGCCAACACGGTATCTGGGGAGCTGTTTTTT
v_gene: TRBV12-3/TRBV12-4
d_gene: .
j_gene: TRBJ2-2
abundance: .

CDR3aa: CSVDSGDEKLFF
CDR3nt: TGCAGCGTTGATTCAGGGGATGAAAAACTGTTTTTT
v_gene: TRBV29-1
d_gene: .
j_gene: TRBJ1-4
abundance: many

CDR3aa: CATSRSQGEDQPQHF
CDR3nt: TGTGCCACCAGCAGAAGTCAGGGAGAGGATCAGCCCCAGCATTTT
v_gene: TRBV15
d_gene: .
j_gene: TRBJ1-5
abundance: many

CDR3aa: CSGTQPGGELFF
CDR3nt: TGCAGCGGGACCCAGCCGGGCGGGGAGCTGTTTTTT
v_gene: TRBV29-1
d_gene: .
j_gene: TRBJ2-2
abundance: few

CDR3aa: CATSDLGGPNNEQFF
CDR3nt: TGTGCCACCAGTGATTTGGGGGGCCCTAACAATGAGCAGTTCTTC
v_gene: TRBV24-1
d_gene: .
j_gene: TRBJ2-1
abundance: many

CDR3aa: CSASGLAGVTYEQYF
CDR3nt: TGCAGTGCTAGTGGGCTAGCGGGAGTTACCTACGAGCAGTACTTC
v_gene: TRBV20-1
d_gene: TRBD2
j_gene: TRBJ2-7
abundance: few

CDR3aa: CASSSYRAMNTEAFF
CDR3nt: TGTGCCAGCAGCTCATACAGGGCCATGAACACTGAAGCTTTCTTT
v_gene: TRBV5-4
d_gene: .
j_gene: TRBJ1-1
abundance: many

CDR3aa: CASSHGRGSEQYF
CDR3nt: TGCGCCAGCAGCCACGGGAGGGGGAGCGAGCAGTACTTC
v_gene: TRBV4-3
d_gene: TRBD2
j_gene: TRBJ2-7
abundance: .

CDR3aa: CASSFNLGEQFF
CDR3nt: TGTGCCAGCAGTTTCAATCTTGGTGAGCAGTTCTTC
v_gene: TRBV12-3/TRBV12-4
d_gene: .
j_gene: TRBJ2-1
abundance: few

CDR3aa: CASSIDLPTGRTQYF
CDR3nt: TGTGCCAGTAGTATAGATCTCCCGACAGGGAGGACGCAGTATTTT
v_gene: TRBV19
d_gene: .
j_gene: TRBJ2-3
abundance: few

CDR3aa: CASSFKPHRAGYNSPLHF
CDR3nt: TGTGCCAGCAGTTTTAAGCCCCACAGGGCGGGATATAATTCACCCCTCCACTTT
v_gene: TRBV28
d_gene: .
j_gene: TRBJ1-6
abundance: few

CDR3aa: CASSSRSGEGSDTQYF
CDR3nt: TGTGCCAGCAGCTCCCGATCAGGGGAGGGGTCAGATACGCAGTATTTT
v_gene: TRBV7-9
d_gene: .
j_gene: TRBJ2-3
abundance: few

CDR3aa: CASSLGRGQEQFF
CDR3nt: TGCGCCAGCAGCTTGGGCCGCGGGCAGGAGCAGTTCTTC
v_gene: TRBV5-1
d_gene: .
j_gene: TRBJ2-1
abundance: many

CDR3aa: CSVAGTFWGTEAFF
CDR3nt: TGCAGCGTTGCGGGGACTTTCTGGGGCACTGAAGCTTTCTTT
v_gene: TRBV29-1
d_gene: .
j_gene: TRBJ1-1
abundance: many

CDR3aa: CASGLIPGGWPAGTYEQYF
CDR3nt: TGTGCTAGCGGCCTAATACCGGGGGGATGGCCGGCGGGAACTTACGAGCAGTACTTC
v_gene: TRBV7-7
d_gene: TRBD2
j_gene: TRBJ2-7
abundance: .

CDR3aa: CASSLLQGVGGELFF
CDR3nt: TGTGCCAGCAGCTTACTACAGGGTGTTGGCGGGGAGCTGTTTTTT
v_gene: TRBV7-8
d_gene: .
j_gene: TRBJ2-2
abundance: .

CDR3aa: CASSMTGANVLTF
CDR3nt: TGTGCCAGTAGTATGACTGGGGCCAACGTCCTGACTTTC
v_gene: TRBV19
d_gene: .
j_gene: TRBJ2-6
abundance: many

CDR3aa: CASSFDRMRTGELFF
CDR3nt: TGTGCCAGCAGTTTTGACCGGATGAGGACCGGGGAGCTGTTTTTT
v_gene: TRBV12-3/TRBV12-4
d_gene: .
j_gene: TRBJ2-2
abundance: many

CDR3aa: CASLDLGYTF
CDR3nt: TGTGCCAGCCTTGACCTTGGCTACACCTTC
v_gene: TRBV7-2
d_gene: .
j_gene: TRBJ1-2
abundance: .

CDR3aa: CASSPWTSGTPDNEQFF
CDR3nt: TGTGCCAGCAGTCCCTGGACTAGCGGAACCCCGGACAATGAGCAGTTCTTC
v_gene: TRBV12-3/TRBV12-4
d_gene: TRBD2
j_gene: TRBJ2-1
abundance: many

CDR3aa: CASSIDGGRGVVLNTGELFF
CDR3nt: TGTGCCAGTAGTATAGATGGGGGGAGAGGGGTCGTGCTGAACACCGGGGAGCTGTTTTTT
v_gene: TRBV19
d_gene: .
j_gene: TRBJ2-2
abundance: few

CDR3aa: CASGLGGQGGQFF
CDR3nt: TGTGCTAGTGGTTTGGGGGGACAGGGCGGGCAGTTCTTC
v_gene: TRBV12-5
d_gene: TRBD1
j_gene: TRBJ2-1
abundance: many

CDR3aa: CASRSGGTMRSGANVLTF
CDR3nt: TGCGCCAGCAGATCAGGGGGTACTATGCGCTCTGGGGCCAACGTCCTGACTTTC
v_gene: TRBV5-1
d_gene: TRBD1
j_gene: TRBJ2-6
abundance: .

CDR3aa: CASAEGETHYF
CDR3nt: TGTGCTAGTGCCGAGGGGGAGACCCATTACTTC
v_gene: TRBV12-5
d_gene: .
j_gene: TRBJ2-5
abundance: many

CDR3aa: CASSSAHPDTQYF
CDR3nt: TGTGCCAGCAGTTCGGCCCATCCAGATACGCAGTATTTT
v_gene: TRBV7-6
d_gene: .
j_gene: TRBJ2-3
abundance: many

CDR3aa: CASSQEPGTSTYEQYF
CDR3nt: TGCGCCAGCAGCCAAGAACCCGGGACAAGCACCTACGAGCAGTACTTC
v_gene: TRBV4-1
d_gene: .
j_gene: TRBJ2-7
abundance: once

CDR3aa: CSAGDFPYNEQFF
CDR3nt: TGCAGTGCCGGGGACTTCCCTTACAATGAGCAGTTCTTC
v_gene: TRBV20-1
d_gene: .
j_gene: TRBJ2-1
abundance: many

CDR3aa: CASSPGFAGVGEQFF
CDR3nt: TGCGCCAGCAGCCCGGGGTTTGCGGGTGTGGGTGAGCAGTTCTTC
v_gene: TRBV4-3
d_gene: .
j_gene: TRBJ2-1
abundance: many

CDR3aa: CAWSVGGREPDTQYF
CDR3nt: TGTGCCTGGAGTGTGGGTGGGCGGGAGCCAGATACGCAGTATTTT
v_gene: TRBV30
d_gene: TRBD2
j_gene: TRBJ2-3
abundance: few

CDR3aa: CASSRNIQWANVLTF
CDR3nt: TGTGCCAGCAGCAGAAATATACAGTGGGCCAACGTCCTGACTTTC
v_gene: TRBV11-2
d_gene: .
j_gene: TRBJ2-6
abundance: many

CDR3aa: CAWSVGSGGGPSEQFF
CDR3nt: TGTGCCTGGAGTGTAGGGAGTGGGGGAGGGCCCTCCGAGCAGTTCTTC
v_gene: TRBV30
d_gene: TRBD2
j_gene: TRBJ2-1
abundance: .

CDR3aa: CASQQGLDTQYF
CDR3nt: TGTGCCAGCCAACAGGGGCTAGATACGCAGTATTTT
v_gene: TRBV27
d_gene: TRBD1
j_gene: TRBJ2-3
abundance: few

CDR3aa: CASSFLDRGIQNTEAFF
CDR3nt: TGTGCCAGCAGCTTCTTGGACAGGGGTATTCAGAACACTGAAGCTTTCTTT
v_gene: TRBV7-6
d_gene: TRBD1
j_gene: TRBJ1-1
abundance: .

CDR3aa: CASSPRGRESIYEQYF
CDR3nt: TGTGCCAGCAGCCCCCGTGGGCGGGAGTCTATCTACGAGCAGTACTTC
v_gene: TRBV5-5
d_gene: TRBD2
j_gene: TRBJ2-7
abundance: many

CDR3aa: CASSELWGRGDNEQFF
CDR3nt: TGTGCCAGCAGTGAACTCTGGGGGCGGGGGGACAATGAGCAGTTCTTC
v_gene: TRBV2
d_gene: TRBD2
j_gene: TRBJ2-1
abundance: .

CDR3aa: CASSLRASGANTGELFF
CDR3nt: TGTGCCAGCAGCTTACGGGCTAGCGGGGCGAACACCGGGGAGCTGTTTTTT
v_gene: TRBV7-8
d_gene: TRBD2
j_gene: TRBJ2-2
abundance: few

CDR3aa: CASSRGQGPFYEQYF
CDR3nt: TGTGCCAGCAGCCGGGGACAGGGTCCCTTCTACGAGCAGTACTTC
v_gene: TRBV12-3/TRBV12-4
d_gene: TRBD1
j_gene: TRBJ2-7
abundance: many

CDR3aa: CASSPRQYQEAQYF
CDR3nt: TGTGCCAGCAGCCCTCGACAGTATCAAGAGGCCCAGTACTTC
v_gene: TRBV5-4
d_gene: .
j_gene: TRBJ2-5
abundance: few

CDR3aa: CASSYSGGSNNEQFF
CDR3nt: TGTGCCAGCAGTTACTCGGGCGGGAGCAACAATGAGCAGTTCTTC
v_gene: TRBV6-5
d_gene: TRBD2
j_gene: TRBJ2-1
abundance: many

CDR3aa: CAWNPGQGNTEAFF
CDR3nt: TGTGCCTGGAATCCGGGACAGGGGAACACTGAAGCTTTCTTT
v_gene: TRBV30
d_gene: TRBD1
j_gene: TRBJ1-1
abundance: .

CDR3aa: CASKLGLASTDTQYF
CDR3nt: TGTGCCAGCAAACTGGGACTAGCGAGCACAGATACGCAGTATTTT
v_gene: TRBV27
d_gene: TRBD2
j_gene: TRBJ2-3
abundance: many

CDR3aa: CASMIPGLAPVTGELFF
CDR3nt: TGTGCCAGCATGATTCCGGGACTAGCGCCTGTTACCGGGGAGCTGTTTTTT
v_gene: TRBV6-4
d_gene: TRBD2
j_gene: TRBJ2-2
abundance: many

CDR3aa: CAISGQALAGANVLTF
CDR3nt: TGTGCCATCAGCGGACAAGCGCTAGCCGGGGCCAACGTCCTGACTTTC
v_gene: TRBV10-3
d_gene: .
j_gene: TRBJ2-6
abundance: .

CDR3aa: CAIVASGRAEDNEQFF
CDR3nt: TGTGCCATCGTCGCTAGCGGGAGGGCCGAGGACAATGAGCAGTTCTTC
v_gene: TRBV10-3
d_gene: TRBD2
j_gene: TRBJ2-1
abundance: many

CDR3aa: CASTSTQNTEAFF
CDR3nt: TGTGCCAGCACCTCGACTCAGAACACTGAAGCTTTCTTT
v_gene: TRBV12-3/TRBV12-4
d_gene: .
j_gene: TRBJ1-1
abundance: .

CDR3aa: CASSQVIAGVGHEQYF
CDR3nt: TGCGCCAGCAGCCAAGTTATAGCGGGAGTGGGCCACGAGCAGTACTTC
v_gene: TRBV4-3
d_gene: TRBD2
j_gene: TRBJ2-7
abundance: .

CDR3aa: CASSVTGNADTQYF
CDR3nt: TGCGCCAGCAGCGTTACAGGGAATGCAGATACGCAGTATTTT
v_gene: TRBV5-1
d_gene: .
j_gene: TRBJ2-3
abundance: .

CDR3aa: CASSQEGLAGGSGSEQFF
CDR3nt: TGTGCCAGCAGCCAAGAAGGGCTAGCGGGGGGCTCAGGCTCCGAGCAGTTCTTC
v_gene: TRBV4-2
d_gene: TRBD2
j_gene: TRBJ2-1
abundance: .

CDR3aa: CASSPRGLAHPKEQFF
CDR3nt: TGTGCCAGCAGCCCGAGGGGGCTAGCCCACCCAAAAGAGCAGTTCTTC
v_gene: TRBV12-3/TRBV12-4
d_gene: TRBD1
j_gene: TRBJ2-1
abundance: many

CDR3aa: CSAAGVEQYF
CDR3nt: TGCAGTGCTGCCGGCGTCGAGCAGTACTTC
v_gene: TRBV20-1
d_gene: .
j_gene: TRBJ2-7
abundance: many

CDR3aa: CASSLRGAATDTQYF
CDR3nt: TGTGCCAGCAGTCTTCGGGGAGCGGCCACAGATACGCAGTATTTT
v_gene: TRBV6-2/TRBV6-3
d_gene: .
j_gene: TRBJ2-3
abundance: many